This T cell receptor beta chain was observed in a study of CD8+ T cells in alopecia areata. Treatment defined: oral pan-JAK inhibitor, 5-10 mg twice daily. The sequencing template was cDNA reverse transcribed from extracted RNA. Libraries were prepared by immunoSEQ multiplex PCR; TCRdb keeps only in-frame clonotypes and omits some of them. The sample yields some 200,000 clones, about three fifths seen once. The CDR3 sequence is 15 residues long. Trimming took 4 bases from V and 1 from J, leaving 15 bases between them. Germline V gives CDR1 SQVTM, CDR2 ANQGSEA. The V and J genes are TRBV29-1 and TRBJ2-3, with D perhaps matching TRBD2 (5 bases). This clonotype originated in a human donor with alopecia areata. Sequenced here: CD4+ T cells sorted from blood, sampled at week 24, from a patient treated with tofacitinib. CDR3 nucleotide sequence: TGCAGCGTTGGGGTCTCTTGGGGAGGCACAGATACGCAGTATTTT. Its protein product is CSVGVSWGGTDTQYF.